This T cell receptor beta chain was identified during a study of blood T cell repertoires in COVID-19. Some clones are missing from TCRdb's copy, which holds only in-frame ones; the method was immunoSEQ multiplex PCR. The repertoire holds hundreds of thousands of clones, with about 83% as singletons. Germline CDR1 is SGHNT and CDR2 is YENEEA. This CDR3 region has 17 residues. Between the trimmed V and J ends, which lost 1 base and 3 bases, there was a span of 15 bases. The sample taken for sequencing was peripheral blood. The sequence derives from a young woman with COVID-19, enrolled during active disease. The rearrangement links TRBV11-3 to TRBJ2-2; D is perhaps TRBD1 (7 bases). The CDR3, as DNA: TGTGCCAGCAGCTTAGTGGGTGGCAGGGGGGACACCGGGGAGCTGTTTTTT. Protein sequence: CASSLVGGRGDTGELFF.